Following are 12 T cell receptor beta chains from one sample sequenced in a study of cytomegalovirus exposure and HLA in healthy donors. With 60 Vbeta and 13 Jbeta primers, the PCR was carried out. The data were produced by immunoSEQ multiplex PCR, yet TCRdb's version contains in-frame clones alone and is incomplete. The table has about 50,000 clones, 75% to 80% seen once. Specimen: PBMCs. The receptors shown here come from a woman aged 40 to 50 in good health and CMV-seropositive.

CDR3 region: CAGKPGQGSNQPQHF. CDR3 sequence (DNA): TGTGCCGGAAAACCGGGACAGGGGAGCAATCAGCCCCAGCATTTT. The V gene is TRBV6-1, the J gene TRBJ1-5; the match to TRBD1 covers 10 bases. The CDR3 runs to 15 residues. CDR1 is MNHNS, CDR2 SASEGT, per germline. The junction had 8 bases not matched to a gene; V was cut back by 11 bases and J by 1 base.

The chain carries TRBV5-4 and TRBJ2-3; 7 nucleotides agree with TRBD1. CDR3 length: 15 residues. The V segment lost 3 bases and the J segment 6 bases; nucleotides outside the gene matches: 10. The germline V gene encodes CDR1 SGHNT and CDR2 YYREEE (reference sequence). The CDR3, as DNA: TGTGCCAGCAGCTGGGGACAGAGCTTAATCGATACGCAGTATTTT. Protein product: CASSWGQSLIDTQYF.

This sequence joins TRBV29-1 and TRBJ2-3, with D tentatively TRBD2 (6 bases). The V gene lost 4 bases and the J gene lost 1 base, with 9 bases spanning the gap. The germline V gene has CDR1 SQVTM and CDR2 ANQGSEA. There are 13 residues in the CDR3. The CDR3 is CSVGGGGTDTQYF. The DNA for the CDR3 is TGCAGCGTTGGTGGCGGGGGCACAGATACGCAGTATTTT.

In its sample, this clone was seen once. This chain uses TRBV5-1 with TRBJ2-1; the D is unclear. This CDR3 comprises 12 residues. Per germline, CDR1 SGHRS and CDR2 YFSETQ. Deletions cut 0 bases from V and 7 bases from J, with 5 bases between. The CDR3 sequence: CASSLDGNEQFF. The CDR3 nucleotides are TGCGCCAGCAGCTTGGACGGGAATGAGCAGTTCTTC.

The chain joins TRBV1 to TRBJ2-7; TRBD1, as called in the table, went unchecked against the DNA. TRBV1 is described as a pseudogene. The CDR3 length is 18 residues. CDR3 nucleotides: TGCACCAGCAGCCAAGGGTCCAGGAGGGACAGGGCCCCCTACGAGCAGTACTTC. The encoded protein is CTSSQGSRRDRAPYEQYF.

V usage is TRBV27 and J usage is TRBJ1-1; unclear D gene. Germline V lookup: CDR1 MNHEY, CDR2 SMNVEV (reference sequence). The CDR3 runs to 12 residues. Trimming left V 6 bases short and J 6 bases short, with 11 bases between. The CDR3 spells CASSTAGSEAFF. The CDR3 nucleotides read TGTGCCAGCAGCACTGCAGGATCTGAAGCTTTCTTT.

The chain carries TRBV7-2 and TRBJ1-6, with 7 bases fitting TRBD1. The length of the CDR3 is 15 residues. Trimming cost V 6 bases and J 8 bases; bases outside gene matches: 10. Germline CDR1 SGHTA, CDR2 FQGNSA. DNA of the CDR3: TGTGCCAGCAGACTAACCGGGACAGACTATTCACCCCTCCACTTT. Protein: CASRLTGTDYSPLHF.

This clone was detected a few times. The CDR3 sequence: CSVREDREPGELFF. CDR3 nucleotides: TGCAGCGTTCGCGAGGACAGGGAACCCGGGGAGCTGTTTTTT. This chain connects TRBV29-1 to TRBJ2-2; 8 nucleotides line up with TRBD1. The CDR3 has 14 amino acids. Per germline, CDR1 SQVTM and CDR2 ANQGSEA. The trim removed 5 bases at V and 6 bases at J, leaving 8 bases unmatched.

The chain combines TRBV5-6 with TRBJ2-1, with a weak D call TRBD1 (5 bases). Germline V gene data show CDR1 as SGHDT and CDR2 as YYEEEE. CDR3 length equals 12 residues. V was shortened by 5 bases and J by 4 bases, with 7 bases between the two germline ends. CDR3 coding DNA: TGTGCCAGCAGGGGGCTTTACAATGAGCAGTTCTTC. Protein sequence: CASRGLYNEQFF.

The rearrangement joins TRBV7-8 to TRBJ1-1; 9 bases are a match to TRBD1. Trimming removed 5 bases from V and 10 bases from J; junction bases left unmatched: 11. Germline lookup yields CDR1 SGHVS and CDR2 FQNEAQ. The length of the CDR3 is 14 residues. Here the CDR3 DNA reads TGTGCCAGCAGCCCCCGGGACAGGGCCCTAAGAGCTTTCTTT. Amino acids: CASSPRDRALRAFF. Using reference TRBV7-8 and TRBJ1-1 for the parts outside the CDR3, the full variable domain is GAGVSQSPRYKVAKRGQDVALRCDPISGHVSLFWYQQALGQGPEFLTYFQNEAQLDKSGLPSDRFFAERPEGSVSTLKIQRTQQEDSAVYLCASSPRDRALRAFFGQGTRLTVV.

The genes are TRBV6-5 and TRBJ1-4; TRBD1 agrees at 11 bases. The CDR3 contains 13 residues. The germline CDR1 and CDR2 sequences are MNHEY and SVGAGI. V was clipped by 6 bases and J by 8 bases; unmatched bases: 2. The DNA of the CDR3 is TGTGCCAGCAGCGGACAGGGGGCGGAAAAACTGTTTTTT. Translating it yields CASSGQGAEKLFF.

V usage is TRBV30 and J usage is TRBJ2-3; D might be TRBD1 (6 bases). Trimming left V 8 bases short and J 0 bases short, with 21 bases between. Germline loops: CDR1 GTSNPN, CDR2 SVGIG (reference sequence). The CDR3 covers 16 residues. For the CDR3, the DNA is TGTGCCGGAACAGGGCCAGGGCGTACGAGCACAGATACGCAGTATTTT. Translation gives CAGTGPGRTSTDTQYF.